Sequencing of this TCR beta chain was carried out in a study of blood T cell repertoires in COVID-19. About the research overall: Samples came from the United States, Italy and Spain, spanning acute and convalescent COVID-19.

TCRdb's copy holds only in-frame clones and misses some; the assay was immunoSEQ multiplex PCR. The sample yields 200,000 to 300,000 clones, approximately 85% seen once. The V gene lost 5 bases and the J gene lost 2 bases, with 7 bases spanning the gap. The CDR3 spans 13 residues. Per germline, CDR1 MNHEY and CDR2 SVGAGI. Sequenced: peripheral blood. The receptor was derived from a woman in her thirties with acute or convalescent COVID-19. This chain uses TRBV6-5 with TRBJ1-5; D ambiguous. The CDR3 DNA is TGTGCCAGCAGTATCCAGGGCAATCAGCCCCAGCATTTT. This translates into CASSIQGNQPQHF.